This T cell receptor (beta chain) was profiled in a study of graft-versus-host responses after intestinal transplantation. The overall study: Multivisceral, liver-intestinal, or isolated intestinal transplants were given to recipients. Findings and caveats of the study: GvH clones were identified in recipient marrow, with some first appearing in ileum or blood.

Worth noting for this clone: Its specificity is unknown.

TCRdb's copy holds only in-frame clones and misses some; the assay was immunoSEQ multiplex PCR. The repertoire consists of 15,000 or so clones, with 82% occurring once and the leading ten covering approximately 5%. V shed 1 base, J shed 2 bases, and the junction held 5 bases outside the gene matches. Germline loops: CDR1 ENHRY, CDR2 SYGVKD. This CDR3 contains 16 residues. Intraepithelial and lamina propria lymphocytes were released after the graft tissue was processed. Source: ileum tissue, taken 17 days after transplant. The source of this sequence is a human patient who received an intestinal transplant, so some T cells may come from the graft donor. The V and J genes are TRBV10-3 and TRBJ1-1, with TRBD1 identical over 9 bases. CDR3 sequence (DNA): TGTGCCATCAGTGAGTATGGGACAGGGATAAACACTGAAGCTTTCTTT. It specifies CAISEYGTGINTEAFF.